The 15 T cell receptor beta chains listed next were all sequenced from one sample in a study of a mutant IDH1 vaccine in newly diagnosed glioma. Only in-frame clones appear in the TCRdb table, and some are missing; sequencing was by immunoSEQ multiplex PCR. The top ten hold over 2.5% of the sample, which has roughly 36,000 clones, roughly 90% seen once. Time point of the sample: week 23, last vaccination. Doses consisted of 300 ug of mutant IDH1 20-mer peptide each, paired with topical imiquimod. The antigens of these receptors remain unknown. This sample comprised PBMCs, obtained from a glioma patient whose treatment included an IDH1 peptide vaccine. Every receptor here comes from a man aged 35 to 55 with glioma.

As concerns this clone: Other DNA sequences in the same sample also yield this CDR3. The CDR3 loop is CASSVDPSGSYEQYF. CDR3 nucleotide sequence: TGTGCCAGCAGCGTAGATCCTAGCGGGAGCTACGAGCAGTACTTC. V is TRBV9 and J is TRBJ2-7, with 10 bases aligning to TRBD2. The CDR3 consists of 15 residues. V lost 0 bases, J lost 3 bases, and 3 bases stayed unmatched. From germline, CDR1 is SGDLS and CDR2 YYNGEE.

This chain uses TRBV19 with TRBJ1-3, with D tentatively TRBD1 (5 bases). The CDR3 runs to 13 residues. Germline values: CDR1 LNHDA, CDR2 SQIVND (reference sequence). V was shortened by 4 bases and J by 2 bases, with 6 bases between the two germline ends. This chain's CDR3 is CASSKTAGNTIYF. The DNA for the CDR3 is TGTGCCAGTAGTAAGACAGCTGGAAACACCATATATTTT.

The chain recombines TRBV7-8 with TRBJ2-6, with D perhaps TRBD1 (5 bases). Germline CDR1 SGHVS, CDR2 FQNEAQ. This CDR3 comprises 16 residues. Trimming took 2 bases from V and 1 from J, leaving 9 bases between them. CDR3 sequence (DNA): TGTGCCAGCAGCTTACTTTCAGGGTCTGGGGCCAACGTCCTGACTTTC. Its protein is CASSLLSGSGANVLTF.

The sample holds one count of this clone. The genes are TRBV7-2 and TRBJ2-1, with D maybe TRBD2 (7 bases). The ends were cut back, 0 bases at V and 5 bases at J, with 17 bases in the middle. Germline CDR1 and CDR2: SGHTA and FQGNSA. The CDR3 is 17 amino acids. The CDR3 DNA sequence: TGTGCCAGCAGCTTAGCCCCGGCAGGGGCGGGAGACAATGAGCAGTTCTTC. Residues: CASSLAPAGAGDNEQFF.

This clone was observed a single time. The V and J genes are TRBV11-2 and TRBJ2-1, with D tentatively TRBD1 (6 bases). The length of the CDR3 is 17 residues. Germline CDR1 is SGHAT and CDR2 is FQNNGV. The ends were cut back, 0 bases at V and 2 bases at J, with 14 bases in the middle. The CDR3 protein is CASSLEKGTMTYNEQFF. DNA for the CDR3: TGTGCCAGCAGCTTAGAGAAGGGGACAATGACCTACAATGAGCAGTTCTTC.

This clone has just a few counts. The CDR3 sequence: CASSLRQGTEQYV. The CDR3 region has the DNA TGTGCCAGCAGCTTAAGACAGGGGACCGAGCAGTACGTC. V and J are TRBV5-4 and TRBJ2-7, with 8 bases fitting TRBD1. Germline lookup yields CDR1 SGHNT and CDR2 YYREEE (reference sequence). The CDR3 length is 13 residues. Losses at the gene ends were 2 bases for V and 6 bases for J; bases not matched to a gene: 4.

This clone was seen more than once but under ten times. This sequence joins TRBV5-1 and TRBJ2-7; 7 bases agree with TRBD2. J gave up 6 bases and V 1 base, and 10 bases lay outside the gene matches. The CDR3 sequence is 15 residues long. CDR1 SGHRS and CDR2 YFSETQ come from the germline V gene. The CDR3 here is CASSLFTGGGSEQYV. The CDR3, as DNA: TGCGCCAGCAGCTTGTTTACTGGCGGGGGTTCCGAGCAGTACGTC.

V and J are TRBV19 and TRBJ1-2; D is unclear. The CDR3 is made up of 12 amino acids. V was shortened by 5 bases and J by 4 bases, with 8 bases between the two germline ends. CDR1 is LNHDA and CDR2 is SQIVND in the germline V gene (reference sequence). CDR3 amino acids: CASSPRSYGYTF. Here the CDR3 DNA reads TGTGCCAGTAGTCCTCGGTCCTATGGCTACACCTTC.

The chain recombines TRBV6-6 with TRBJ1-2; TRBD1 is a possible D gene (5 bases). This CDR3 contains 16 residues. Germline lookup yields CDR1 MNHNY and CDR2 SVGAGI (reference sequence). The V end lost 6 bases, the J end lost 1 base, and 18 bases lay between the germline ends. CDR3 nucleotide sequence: TGTGCCAGCAGCCTTACTACAGGCGTTTTTAACTATGGCTACACCTTC. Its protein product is CASSLTTGVFNYGYTF.

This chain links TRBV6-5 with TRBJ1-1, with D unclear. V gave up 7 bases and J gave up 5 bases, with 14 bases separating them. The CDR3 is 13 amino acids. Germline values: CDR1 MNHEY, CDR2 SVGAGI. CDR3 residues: CASIPGEGTEAFF. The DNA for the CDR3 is TGTGCCAGCATACCCGGCGAGGGAACTGAAGCTTTCTTT.

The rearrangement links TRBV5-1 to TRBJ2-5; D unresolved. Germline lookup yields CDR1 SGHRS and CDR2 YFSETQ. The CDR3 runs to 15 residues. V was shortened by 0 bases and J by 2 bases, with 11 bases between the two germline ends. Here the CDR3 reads CASSLDSPTQETQYF. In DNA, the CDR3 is TGCGCCAGCAGCTTGGACAGCCCAACACAAGAGACCCAGTACTTC.

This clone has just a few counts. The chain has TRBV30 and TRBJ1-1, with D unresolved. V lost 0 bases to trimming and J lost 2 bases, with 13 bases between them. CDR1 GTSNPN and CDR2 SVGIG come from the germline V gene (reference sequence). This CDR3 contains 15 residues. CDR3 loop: CAWSVLTARNTEAFF. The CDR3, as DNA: TGTGCCTGGAGTGTATTAACAGCCCGAAACACTGAAGCTTTCTTT.

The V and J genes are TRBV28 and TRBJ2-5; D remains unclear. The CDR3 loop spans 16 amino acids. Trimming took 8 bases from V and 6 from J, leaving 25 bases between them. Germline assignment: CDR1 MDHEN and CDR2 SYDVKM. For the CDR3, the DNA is TGTGCCAGCTCGGCGCCACCGGGCCCTGGAACACAGACCCAGTACTTC. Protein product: CASSAPPGPGTQTQYF.

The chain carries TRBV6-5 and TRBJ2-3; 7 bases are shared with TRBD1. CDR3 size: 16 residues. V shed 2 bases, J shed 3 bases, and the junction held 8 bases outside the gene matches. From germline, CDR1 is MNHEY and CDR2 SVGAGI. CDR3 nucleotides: TGTGCCAGCAGTTACGGAATCGAGACAGGGACAGATACGCAGTATTTT. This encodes CASSYGIETGTDTQYF.

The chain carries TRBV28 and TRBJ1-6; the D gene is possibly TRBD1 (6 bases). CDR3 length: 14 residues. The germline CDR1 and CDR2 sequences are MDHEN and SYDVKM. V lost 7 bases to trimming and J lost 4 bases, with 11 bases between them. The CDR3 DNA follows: TGTGCCAGCAATGGGGGGCAGTATAATTCACCCCTCCACTTT. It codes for CASNGGQYNSPLHF.